A selection of T cell receptor beta chains follows, all from one sample in a study of T cells in Graves' hyperthyroidism and ophthalmopathy. TCRdb analysed the multiplex PCR reads with MiXCR anew, one entry per CDR3 protein. Of about 610,000 distinct CDR3 sequences in the sample, approximately 44% are singletons; the top ten hold more than 7.5%. The sequencing input was peripheral blood or thyroid tissue (not recorded which). The receptor set was obtained from a woman under 30 with Graves' hyperthyroidism. The CDR3 runs from the conserved cysteine through the conserved F or W. The D gene is left open where the match is weak.

CDR3 protein | D gene | J gene | V gene
CATSRDRGSSGANVLTF | - | TRBJ2-6 | TRBV15
CASSFNGVGGETQYF | - | TRBJ2-5 | TRBV7-8
CASRGGAAGTGELFF | - | TRBJ2-2 | TRBV2
CASSIRGRNEQFF | - | TRBJ2-1 | TRBV12-3/TRBV12-4
CASSEDGSGNTEAFF | - | TRBJ1-1 | TRBV10-1
CSAVGGAGGYEQYF | TRBD2 | TRBJ2-7 | TRBV20-1
CASSRGDENSPLHF | - | TRBJ1-6 | TRBV7-6
CASSQNANTIYF | - | TRBJ1-3 | TRBV7-6
CASSHSGRANEQYF | TRBD2 | TRBJ2-7 | TRBV11-3
CASSVRQDGEQYF | - | TRBJ2-7 | TRBV2
CASRTSGRHTQYF | TRBD2 | TRBJ2-3 | TRBV2
CASSLHQGAGYTF | TRBD1 | TRBJ1-2 | TRBV12-3/TRBV12-4
CSVAPGTVYNEQFF | TRBD1 | - | TRBV29-1
CSAMKDRADNEYGYTF | TRBD1 | TRBJ1-2 | TRBV29-1
CASSPTRTSGRDTQYF | TRBD2 | TRBJ2-3 | TRBV7-2
CASSEQTYEQYF | - | TRBJ2-7 | TRBV2
CASSLGQDSNSPLHF | TRBD1 | TRBJ1-6 | TRBV7-9
CASSHLAGNTIYF | - | TRBJ1-3 | TRBV7-9
CASSGLRSQPQHF | - | TRBJ1-5 | TRBV5-8
CASSRQEMNTEAFF | - | TRBJ1-1 | TRBV7-6
CASLGQGVRETQYF | TRBD1 | TRBJ2-5 | TRBV2
CSGKDRAVSYNEQFF | TRBD1 | TRBJ2-1 | TRBV29-1
CASSPGFAEAFF | - | TRBJ1-1 | TRBV18
CAPYDTQYF | - | TRBJ2-3 | TRBV24-1
CSAIILAANTGELFF | - | TRBJ2-2 | TRBV20-1
CASSYSSGGDTGELFF | TRBD1 | TRBJ2-2 | TRBV6-2/TRBV6-3
CASSEPRANVLTF | - | TRBJ2-6 | TRBV9
CASSFRSWQGPNQPQHF | - | TRBJ1-5 | TRBV7-3
CAISELRSGQFF | - | TRBJ2-1 | TRBV10-3
CASSLWGGNSPLHF | - | TRBJ1-6 | TRBV27
CASSQRGLDGYTF | TRBD1 | TRBJ1-2 | TRBV19
CASSQGGSGNTIYF | - | TRBJ1-3 | TRBV10-1
CASSPYLGAYEQYF | - | TRBJ2-7 | TRBV7-2
CSASLSGRHNEAFF | - | TRBJ1-1 | TRBV20-1
CASSTRFGGGGPTEQYF | - | TRBJ2-7 | TRBV7-9
CSAREPGQFDNSPLHF | TRBD1 | TRBJ1-6 | TRBV20-1
CSASRGRYTF | - | TRBJ1-2 | TRBV20-1
CASSPAETQYF | - | TRBJ2-5 | TRBV12-3/TRBV12-4
CASRRTGDRNEKLFF | TRBD1 | TRBJ1-4 | TRBV2
CASSFRGSPLHF | TRBD1 | TRBJ1-6 | TRBV12-3/TRBV12-4
CSVSRGKKSSGANVLTF | - | TRBJ2-6 | TRBV29-1
CASSEAPASPNTGELFF | - | TRBJ2-2 | TRBV12-3/TRBV12-4
CASSLVPRGLQPQHF | TRBD1 | TRBJ1-5 | TRBV7-2
CASSSTDRHNEQFF | - | TRBJ2-1 | TRBV7-9
CASSYSGQITGELFF | - | TRBJ2-2 | TRBV6-5
CASSELTDRLYEQYF | - | TRBJ2-7 | TRBV6-1
CASSSTGTAYTEAFF | TRBD1 | TRBJ1-1 | TRBV12-3/TRBV12-4
CASSPPKGDEQFF | - | TRBJ2-1 | TRBV7-3
CASSPSSNQPQHF | - | TRBJ1-5 | TRBV18
CSARLALGQETQYF | TRBD2 | TRBJ2-5 | TRBV20-1
CASSVGTSGRGYNEQFF | TRBD2 | - | TRBV9
CATSDSGTGLDAFF | TRBD1 | TRBJ1-1 | TRBV24-1
CASSLTAGTEAFF | - | TRBJ1-1 | TRBV7-9
CSVQSGQGLNQPQHF | TRBD1 | TRBJ1-5 | TRBV29-1